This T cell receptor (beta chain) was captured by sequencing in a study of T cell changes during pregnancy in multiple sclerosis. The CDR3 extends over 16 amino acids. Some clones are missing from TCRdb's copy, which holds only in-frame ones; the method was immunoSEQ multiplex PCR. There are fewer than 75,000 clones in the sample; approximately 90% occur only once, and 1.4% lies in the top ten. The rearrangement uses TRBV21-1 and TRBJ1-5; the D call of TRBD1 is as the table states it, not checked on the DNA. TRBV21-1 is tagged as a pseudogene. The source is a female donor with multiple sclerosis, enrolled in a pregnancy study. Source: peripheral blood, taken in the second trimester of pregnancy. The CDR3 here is CASSTRTAYSNQPQHF. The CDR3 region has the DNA TGTGCCAGCAGCACCCGGACAGCTTATAGCAATCAGCCCCAGCATTTT.